This TCR beta chain stems from a study of beta chain features in type 1 diabetes. This clone was seen only a few times. What it binds is unknown. This CDR3 has 11 amino acids. CDR1 is DFQATT, CDR2 SNEGSKA, per germline (reference sequence). V was shortened by 7 bases and J by 7 bases, with 10 bases between the two germline ends. The investigators reverse transcribed all of the isolated RNA, so they sequenced expressed TCRB transcripts. Repertoires were generated with immunoSEQ multiplex PCR, while TCRdb's copy carries only in-frame clones and drops some. The repertoire has a few hundred thousand clones, roughly 11% of them found once; the top ten carry over 0.015%. Whole-study findings and limits: Cells that show high TCR expression could be over-represented by cDNA sequencing. A possible short-template PCR bias applies equally to patients and controls.

This clonotype was obtained from a woman under 40 in good health. V is TRBV20-1 and J is TRBJ2-2; the D gene is possibly TRBD1 (5 bases). The specimen sequenced was naive CD4+ T cells from blood. The CDR3 region has the DNA TGCAGTGTGTTAGGGGTCGGGGAGCTGTTTTTT. As protein: CSVLGVGELFF.